The rows below give T cell receptor beta chains drawn from one sample of a study of CD4 T cells in relation to SARS-CoV-2 and coronaviruses. TCRdb's table, derived via immunoSEQ multiplex PCR, lists solely in-frame clones and lacks some. Of 26,000 or so clones listed, around 73% are singletons. No antigen has been assigned to these receptors. Sequencing input: CD4+ T cells from PBMCs, cultured in vitro. These receptors were collected from a human donor in good health. The CDR3 runs from the conserved cysteine through the conserved F or W. Each record gives: V gene, D gene, clone size, J gene, CDR3 protein, CDR3 DNA. D genes are given only for firm matches. Clone size is shown for a subset of rows, as once, few, many or a class of expanded clone.

TRBV7-2	TRBD2	-	TRBJ2-7	CASSLHGGTNYEQYF	TGTGCCAGCAGCTTACACGGGGGGACCAACTACGAGCAGTACTTC
TRBV7-2	-	-	TRBJ2-5	CASSLISLSQETQYF	TGTGCCAGCAGCCTAATTTCTCTTTCCCAAGAGACCCAGTACTTC
TRBV9	-	-	TRBJ2-1	CASSGDKIVYNEQFF	TGTGCCAGCAGCGGGGACAAAATCGTCTACAATGAGCAGTTCTTC
TRBV7-2	-	-	TRBJ2-7	CASSLGLEGYEQYF	TGTGCCAGCAGCTTAGGGTTGGAGGGCTACGAGCAGTACTTC
TRBV21-1	-	-	TRBJ2-7	CASSKPASGLSYEQYF	TGTGCCAGCAGCAAACCGGCTAGCGGGCTATCCTACGAGCAGTACTTC
TRBV11-2	-	-	TRBJ1-2	CASSPRDRPRHYGYTF	TGTGCCAGCAGCCCCCGCGACCGACCTAGGCACTATGGCTACACCTTC
TRBV2	-	-	TRBJ1-2	CASRTGSYGYTF	TGTGCCAGCAGGACCGGTTCTTATGGCTACACCTTC
TRBV9	TRBD1	-	TRBJ1-1	CASSVARDSITEAFF	TGTGCCAGCAGCGTAGCTCGGGACAGCATAACTGAAGCTTTCTTT
TRBV19	TRBD1	-	TRBJ2-3	CASSIGGQDSTDTQYF	TGTGCCAGTAGTATAGGGGGACAGGACAGCACAGATACGCAGTATTTT
TRBV19	-	-	TRBJ2-6	CASSISRVGSGANVLTF	TGTGCCAGTAGTATTTCCAGGGTCGGTTCTGGGGCCAACGTCCTGACTTTC
TRBV20-1	-	-	TRBJ1-1	CSATPRTEAFF	TGCAGTGCCACCCCAAGAACTGAAGCTTTCTTT
TRBV6-5	-	-	TRBJ1-1	CASSREDGNTEAFF	TGTGCCAGCAGTCGAGAAGACGGCAACACTGAAGCTTTCTTT
TRBV19	-	-	TRBJ1-4	CASSRLGVNEKLFF	TGTGCCAGTAGTCGCCTCGGGGTTAATGAAAAACTGTTTTTT
TRBV28	TRBD1	-	TRBJ1-1	CASSLTGGNTEAFF	TGTGCCAGCAGTTTGACAGGGGGGAACACTGAAGCTTTCTTT
TRBV19	TRBD2	-	TRBJ2-2	CASSMAGVGTGELFF	TGTGCCAGTAGTATGGCGGGAGTAGGCACCGGGGAGCTGTTTTTT
TRBV11-3	-	few	TRBJ2-1	CASSVRGAGYNEQFF	TGTGCCAGCAGCGTACGGGGGGCAGGCTACAATGAGCAGTTCTTC
TRBV29-1	-	-	TRBJ1-1	CSVRDQTIPEAFF	TGCAGCGTCCGGGATCAAACAATCCCTGAAGCTTTCTTT
TRBV5-1	-	once	TRBJ2-3	CASSSSVITDTQYF	TGCGCCAGCAGCTCGTCAGTGATCACAGATACGCAGTATTTT
TRBV7-2	-	-	TRBJ2-3	CASSLESRDTQYF	TGTGCCAGCAGCTTAGAGTCGAGGGATACGCAGTATTTT